A selection of T cell receptor beta chains follows, all from one sample in a study of HIV-infected children after antiretroviral therapy interruption. One entry per CDR3 protein results from TCRdb running MiXCR on the 3' RACE reads. The repertoire has about 37,000 distinct CDR3 sequences, approximately 6.1% of them found once; the top ten carry around 1%. Sequences were derived from CD45RA+ CD4+ T cells from PBMCs, pooled from several time points, sampled from a donor given antiretroviral therapy, either interrupted or continuous. The receptor set was obtained from a pool of human donors with HIV. Each CDR3 is given with its conserved first and last residue. The D gene is left open where the match is weak. For some rows the clone size is stated as once, few or many, or as a class when expanded; others skip it.

size	V	D	J	CDR3	DNA
many	TRBV3-1	-	TRBJ2-5	CASSQDRVAQETQYF	TGTGCCAGCAGCCAAGACAGGGTTGCGCAAGAGACCCAGTACTTC
many	TRBV4-3	TRBD1	TRBJ2-1	CASSQVGTGGYEQFF	TGCGCCAGCAGCCAAGTGGGGACAGGGGGCTATGAGCAGTTCTTC
-	TRBV28	-	TRBJ2-7	CASSLWVPGGDEQYF	TGTGCCAGCAGTTTATGGGTCCCGGGTGGGGACGAGCAGTACTTC
few	TRBV3-1	TRBD1	TRBJ2-3	CASSQVELRGPDTQYF	TGTGCCAGCAGCCAAGTAGAGTTGAGGGGGCCAGATACGCAGTATTTT
many	TRBV18	-	TRBJ2-7	CASGNGPTPPYF	TGTGCCAGCGGTAACGGACCTACCCCTCCGTACTTC
many	TRBV20-1	-	TRBJ2-7	CSAREGGARYEQYF	TGCAGTGCTAGAGAAGGTGGGGCGCGCTACGAGCAGTACTTC
many	TRBV6-4	TRBD1	TRBJ1-2	CASRKRADREYYYTF	TGTGCCAGCAGGAAACGGGCGGACAGGGAATATTACTACACCTTC
many	TRBV28	-	TRBJ1-1	CASIRRVGFMNTEAFF	TGTGCCAGCATTAGAAGGGTAGGGTTCATGAACACTGAAGCTTTCTTT
-	TRBV4-1	-	TRBJ2-6	CASSQAPDLWGANVLTF	TGCGCCAGCAGCCAAGCTCCCGACCTGTGGGGGGCCAACGTCCTGACTTTC
many	TRBV5-1	TRBD2	TRBJ2-7	CASSLSGLDYEQYF	TGCGCCAGCAGCTTGTCGGGACTAGACTACGAGCAGTACTTC
many	TRBV3-1	-	TRBJ1-6	CASSSLVGTNSPLHF	TGTGCCAGCAGCTCTCTGGTAGGGACAAATTCACCCCTCCACTTT
many	TRBV7-3	-	TRBJ1-1	CASSPSPGITEAFF	TGTGCCAGCAGCCCGAGCCCAGGGATCACTGAAGCTTTCTTT
many	TRBV12-3/TRBV12-4	TRBD1	TRBJ2-7	CASRRDSHYEQYF	TGTGCCAGCAGAAGGGACAGCCACTACGAGCAGTACTTC
medium-sized	TRBV19	-	TRBJ1-1	CASRQAANTEVFF	TGTGCCAGTCGACAGGCGGCAAACACAGAAGTCTTCTTT
many	TRBV20-1	-	TRBJ1-2	CSARPVPGSGYTF	TGCAGTGCTAGACCGGTTCCAGGGTCTGGCTACACCTTC